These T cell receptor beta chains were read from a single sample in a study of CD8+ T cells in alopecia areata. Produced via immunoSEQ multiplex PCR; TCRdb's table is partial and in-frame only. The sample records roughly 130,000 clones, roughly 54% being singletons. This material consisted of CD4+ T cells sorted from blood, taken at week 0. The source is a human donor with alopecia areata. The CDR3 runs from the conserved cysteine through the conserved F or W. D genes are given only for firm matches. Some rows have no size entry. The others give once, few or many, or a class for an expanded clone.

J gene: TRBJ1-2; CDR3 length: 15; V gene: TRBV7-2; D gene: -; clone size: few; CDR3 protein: CASSPGFTGDYGYTF; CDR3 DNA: TGTGCCAGCAGCCCAGGGTTTACGGGAGACTATGGCTACACCTTC
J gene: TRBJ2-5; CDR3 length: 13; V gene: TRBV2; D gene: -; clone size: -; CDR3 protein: CASSVQGQETQYF; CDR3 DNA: TGTGCCAGCAGTGTACAGGGCCAAGAGACCCAGTACTTC
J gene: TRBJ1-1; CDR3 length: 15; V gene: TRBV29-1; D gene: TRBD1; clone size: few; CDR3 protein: CSVAPRDRGNTEAFF; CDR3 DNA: TGCAGCGTTGCGCCCCGGGACAGGGGGAACACTGAAGCTTTCTTT
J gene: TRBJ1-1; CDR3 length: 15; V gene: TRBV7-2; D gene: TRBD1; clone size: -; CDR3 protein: CASSSQGTGWTEAFF; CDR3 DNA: TGTGCCAGCAGCTCCCAAGGGACAGGGTGGACTGAAGCTTTCTTT
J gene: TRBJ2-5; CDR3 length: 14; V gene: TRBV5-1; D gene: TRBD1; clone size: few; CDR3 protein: CASSRKTGIETQYF; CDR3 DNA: TGCGCCAGCAGCCGGAAGACAGGGATAGAGACCCAGTACTTC
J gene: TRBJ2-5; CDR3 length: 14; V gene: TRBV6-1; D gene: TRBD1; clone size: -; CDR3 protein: CASSEGQGPETQYF; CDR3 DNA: TGTGCCAGCAGTGAAGGACAGGGGCCGGAGACCCAGTACTTC
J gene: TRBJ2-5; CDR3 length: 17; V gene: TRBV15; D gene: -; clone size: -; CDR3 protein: CATSRTGFLAGQETQYF; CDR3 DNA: TGTGCCACCAGCAGGACAGGGTTCTTAGCGGGACAAGAGACCCAGTACTTC
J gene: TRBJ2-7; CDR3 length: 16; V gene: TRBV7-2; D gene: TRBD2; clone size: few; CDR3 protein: CASSLAASGGVYEQYF; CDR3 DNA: TGTGCCAGCAGCTTAGCTGCTAGCGGGGGGGTTTACGAGCAGTACTTC
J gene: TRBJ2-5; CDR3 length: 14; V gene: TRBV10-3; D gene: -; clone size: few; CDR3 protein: CAISVASAQETQYF; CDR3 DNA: TGTGCCATCAGTGTAGCTAGCGCCCAAGAGACCCAGTACTTC
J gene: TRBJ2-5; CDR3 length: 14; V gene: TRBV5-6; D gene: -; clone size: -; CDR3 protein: CASSLYQLRETQYF; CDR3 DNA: TGTGCCAGCAGCTTGTATCAGCTTCGGGAGACCCAGTACTTC
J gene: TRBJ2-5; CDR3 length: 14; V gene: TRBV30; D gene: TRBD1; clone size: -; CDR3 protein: CAWGGQGREETQYF; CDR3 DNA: TGTGCCTGGGGGGGACAGGGGAGGGAAGAGACCCAGTACTTC
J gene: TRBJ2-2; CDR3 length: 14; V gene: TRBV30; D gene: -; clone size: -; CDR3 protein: CAWRTDYNTGELFF; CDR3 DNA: TGTGCCTGGAGGACTGACTATAACACCGGGGAGCTGTTTTTT
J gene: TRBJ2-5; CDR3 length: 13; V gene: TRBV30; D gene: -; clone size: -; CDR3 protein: CAWSVTHQETQYF; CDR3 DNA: TGTGCCTGGAGTGTAACCCACCAAGAGACCCAGTACTTC
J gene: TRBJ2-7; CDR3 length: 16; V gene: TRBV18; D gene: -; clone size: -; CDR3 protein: CASSPRVATNSYEQYF; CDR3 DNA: TGTGCCAGCTCGCCACGGGTAGCGACGAACTCCTACGAGCAGTACTTC
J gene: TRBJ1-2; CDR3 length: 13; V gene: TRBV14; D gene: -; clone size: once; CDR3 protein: CASSQGSGYGYTF; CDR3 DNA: TGTGCCAGCAGCCAAGGGTCAGGCTATGGCTACACCTTC
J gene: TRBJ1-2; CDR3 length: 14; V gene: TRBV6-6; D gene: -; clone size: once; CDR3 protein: CASSQAGVNRGYTF; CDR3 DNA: TGTGCCAGCAGTCAGGCAGGGGTGAATAGAGGCTACACCTTC
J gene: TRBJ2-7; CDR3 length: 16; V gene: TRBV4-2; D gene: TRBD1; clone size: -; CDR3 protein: CASSQPRTGPAYEQYF; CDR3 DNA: TGTGCCAGCAGCCAACCTCGGACAGGGCCCGCCTACGAGCAGTACTTC
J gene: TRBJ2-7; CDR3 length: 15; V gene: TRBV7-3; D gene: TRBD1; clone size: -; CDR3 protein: CASSLSGTGTYEQYF; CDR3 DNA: TGTGCCAGCAGCTTGTCCGGGACAGGCACCTACGAGCAGTACTTC
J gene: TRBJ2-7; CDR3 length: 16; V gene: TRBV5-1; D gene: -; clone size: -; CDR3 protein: CASSLGQAGDSYEQYF; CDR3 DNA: TGCGCCAGCAGTTTAGGACAGGCGGGGGACTCCTACGAGCAGTACTTC
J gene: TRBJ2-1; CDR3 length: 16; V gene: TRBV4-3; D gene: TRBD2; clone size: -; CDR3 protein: CASSQGHRTSGDEQFF; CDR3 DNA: TGCGCCAGCAGCCAAGGGCACCGGACTAGCGGGGATGAGCAGTTCTTC
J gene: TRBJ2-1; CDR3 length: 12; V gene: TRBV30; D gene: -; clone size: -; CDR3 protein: CAWSRQYNEQFF; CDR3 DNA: TGTGCCTGGAGTCGGCAGTACAATGAGCAGTTCTTC
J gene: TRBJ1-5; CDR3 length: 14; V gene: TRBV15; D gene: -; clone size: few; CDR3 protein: CATSRDPGNQPQHF; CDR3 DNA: TGTGCCACCAGCAGAGATCCAGGGAATCAGCCCCAGCATTTT
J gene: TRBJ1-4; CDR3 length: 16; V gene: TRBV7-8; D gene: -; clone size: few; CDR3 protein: CASSLAGYRAGEKLFF; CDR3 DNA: TGTGCCAGCAGCCTAGCCGGGTACAGGGCAGGTGAAAAACTGTTTTTT
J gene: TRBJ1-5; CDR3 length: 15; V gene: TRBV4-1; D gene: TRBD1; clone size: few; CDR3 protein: CASRTGTGVSQPQHF; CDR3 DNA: TGCGCCAGCAGGACCGGGACAGGGGTAAGCCAGCCCCAGCATTTT
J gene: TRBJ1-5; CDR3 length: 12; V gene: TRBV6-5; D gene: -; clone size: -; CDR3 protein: CASSEAGGTQHF; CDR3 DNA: TGTGCCAGCAGTGAAGCGGGCGGAACCCAACATTTT
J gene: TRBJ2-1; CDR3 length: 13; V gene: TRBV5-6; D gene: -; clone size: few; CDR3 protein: CASRFAQGGRPFF; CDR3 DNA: TGTGCCAGCAGATTCGCACAGGGAGGCCGGCCGTTCTTC
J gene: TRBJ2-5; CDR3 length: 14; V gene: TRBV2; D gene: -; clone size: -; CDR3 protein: CASGALIAEETQYF; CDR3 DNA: TGTGCCAGCGGGGCTTTGATAGCGGAAGAGACCCAGTACTTC
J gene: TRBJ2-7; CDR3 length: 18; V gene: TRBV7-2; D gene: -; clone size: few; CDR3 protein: CASSLALQTASSSYEQYF; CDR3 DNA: TGTGCCAGCAGCTTAGCCTTACAGACAGCGTCGAGCTCCTACGAGCAGTACTTC
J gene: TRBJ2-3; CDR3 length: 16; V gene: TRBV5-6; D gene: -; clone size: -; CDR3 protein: CASIATGAAGTDTQYF; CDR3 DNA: TGTGCCAGCATCGCGACGGGGGCCGCCGGCACAGATACGCAGTATTTT
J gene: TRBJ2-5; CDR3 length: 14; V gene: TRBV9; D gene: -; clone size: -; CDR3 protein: CASSYRGHEETQYF; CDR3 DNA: TGTGCCAGCAGCTACCGTGGACACGAGGAGACCCAGTACTTC
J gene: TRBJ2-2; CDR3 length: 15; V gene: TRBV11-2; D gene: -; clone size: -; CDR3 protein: CASSLNLVVTGELFF; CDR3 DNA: TGTGCCAGCAGCTTAAACCTGGTGGTCACCGGGGAGCTGTTTTTT
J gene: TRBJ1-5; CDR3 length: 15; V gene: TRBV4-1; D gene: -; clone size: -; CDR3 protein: CASSLNVEGYQPQHF; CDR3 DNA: TGCGCCAGCAGCCTAAACGTGGAGGGGTATCAGCCCCAGCATTTT
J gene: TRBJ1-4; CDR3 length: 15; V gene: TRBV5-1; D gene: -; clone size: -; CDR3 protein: CASSFGGDGNEKLFF; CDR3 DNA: TGCGCCAGCAGCTTCGGTGGGGACGGTAATGAAAAACTGTTTTTT
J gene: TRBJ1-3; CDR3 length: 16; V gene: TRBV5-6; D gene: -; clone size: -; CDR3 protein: CASSLVSASVPDTIYF; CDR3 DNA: TGTGCCAGCAGCTTGGTCAGCGCCAGTGTTCCGGACACCATATATTTT
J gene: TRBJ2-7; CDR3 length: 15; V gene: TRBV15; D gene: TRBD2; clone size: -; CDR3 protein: CATSRDLAVSYEQYF; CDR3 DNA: TGTGCCACCAGCAGAGACCTAGCGGTCTCCTACGAGCAGTACTTC
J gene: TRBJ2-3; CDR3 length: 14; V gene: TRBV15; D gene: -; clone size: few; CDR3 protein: CATSRDSNRITQYF; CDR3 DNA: TGTGCCACCAGCAGAGATTCAAATAGAATTACGCAGTATTTT
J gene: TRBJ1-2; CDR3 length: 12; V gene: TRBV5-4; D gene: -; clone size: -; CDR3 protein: CASSGPDNSYTF; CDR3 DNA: TGTGCCAGCAGTGGCCCCGACAACAGCTACACCTTC
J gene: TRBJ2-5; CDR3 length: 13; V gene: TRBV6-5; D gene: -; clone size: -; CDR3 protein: CASSYSGRETQYF; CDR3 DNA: TGTGCCAGCAGTTACTCGGGGAGGGAGACCCAGTACTTC
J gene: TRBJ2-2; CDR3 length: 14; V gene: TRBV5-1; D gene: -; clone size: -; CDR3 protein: CASSVGSFTGELFF; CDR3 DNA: TGCGCCAGCAGCGTCGGGTCCTTCACCGGGGAGCTGTTTTTT
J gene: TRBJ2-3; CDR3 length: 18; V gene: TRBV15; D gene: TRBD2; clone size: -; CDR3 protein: CATSRDSVAGGSTDTQYF; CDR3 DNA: TGTGCCACCAGCAGAGATTCCGTAGCGGGGGGCAGCACAGATACGCAGTATTTT
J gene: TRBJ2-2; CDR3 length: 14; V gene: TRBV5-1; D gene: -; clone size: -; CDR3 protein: CASSRDRLAGELFF; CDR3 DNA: TGCGCCAGCAGCCGTGACCGGTTGGCCGGGGAGCTGTTTTTT
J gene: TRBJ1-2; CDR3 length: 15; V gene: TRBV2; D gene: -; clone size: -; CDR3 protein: CASSANRDGDYGYTF; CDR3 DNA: TGTGCCAGCAGTGCCAACAGGGACGGAGACTATGGCTACACCTTC
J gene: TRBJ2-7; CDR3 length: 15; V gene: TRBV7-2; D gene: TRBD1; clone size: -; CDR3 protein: CASSQGQGIPYEQYF; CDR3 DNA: TGTGCCAGCAGCCAGGGACAGGGGATACCCTACGAGCAGTACTTC
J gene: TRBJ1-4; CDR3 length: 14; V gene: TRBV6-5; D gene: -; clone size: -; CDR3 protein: CASRSSATNEKLFF; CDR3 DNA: TGTGCCAGCAGATCTTCCGCAACTAATGAAAAACTGTTTTTT
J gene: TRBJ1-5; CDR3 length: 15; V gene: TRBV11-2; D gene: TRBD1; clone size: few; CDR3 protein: CASSLGQGRGQPQHF; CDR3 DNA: TGTGCCAGCAGCCTAGGACAGGGACGAGGGCAGCCCCAGCATTTT
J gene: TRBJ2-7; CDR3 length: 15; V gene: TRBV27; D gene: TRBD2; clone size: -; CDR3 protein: CASSSPAGGSYEQYF; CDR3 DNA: TGTGCCAGCAGTTCACCAGCGGGAGGGTCCTACGAGCAGTACTTC
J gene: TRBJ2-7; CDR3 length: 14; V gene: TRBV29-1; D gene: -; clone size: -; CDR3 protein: CSVRGQGSAAEQYF; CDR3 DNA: TGCAGCGTTAGGGGCCAGGGGAGCGCTGCCGAGCAGTACTTC
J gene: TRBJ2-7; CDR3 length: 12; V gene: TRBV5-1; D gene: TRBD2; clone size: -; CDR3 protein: CACRAGAGEQYF; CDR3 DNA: TGCGCCTGCAGGGCGGGAGCCGGCGAGCAGTACTTC
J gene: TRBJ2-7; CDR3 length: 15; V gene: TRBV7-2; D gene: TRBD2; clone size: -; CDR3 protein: CASSLTSGGSYEQYF; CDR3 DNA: TGTGCCAGCAGCTTAACTAGCGGGGGGTCCTACGAGCAGTACTTC
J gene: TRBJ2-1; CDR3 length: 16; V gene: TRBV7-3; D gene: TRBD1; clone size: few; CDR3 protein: CASSFAGTGGYNEQFF; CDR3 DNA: TGTGCCAGCAGCTTCGCCGGGACAGGGGGGTACAATGAGCAGTTCTTC